A single sample is the source of the 4 T cell receptor beta chains below, sequenced in a study of cytomegalovirus exposure and HLA in healthy donors. 13 Jbeta primers and 60 Vbeta primers were used for the PCR. Assay used: immunoSEQ multiplex PCR; TCRdb lists only in-frame clones, some missing. Among tens of thousands of clones, 85% were seen once, and the ten largest hold about 10%. The sequencing input was PBMCs. The receptors were gathered from a female donor in good health and CMV-seronegative.

The J gene is TRBJ2-5, the V gene TRBV2; 15 bases map to TRBD2. Germline CDR1 and CDR2: SNHLY and FYNNEI. With 6 bases clipped from V and 5 bases from J, the junction kept 7 bases outside the gene matches. This CDR3 has 16 residues. Here the CDR3 reads CASRGTSGGPGETQYF. For the CDR3, the DNA is TGTGCCAGCAGAGGGACTAGCGGGGGGCCGGGGGAGACCCAGTACTTC.

The chain combines TRBV6-6 with TRBJ1-1; D remains unclear. Germline V CDR1 and CDR2: MNHNY, SVGAGI (reference sequence). The CDR3 loop spans 12 amino acids. V lost 7 bases and J lost 0, with 6 bases in between. CDR3 bases: TGTGCCAGCAAATATATGAACACTGAAGCTTTCTTT. Its translation is CASKYMNTEAFF.

The rearrangement links TRBV9 to TRBJ2-7, with 7 bases matching TRBD2. Germline values: CDR1 SGDLS, CDR2 YYNGEE. This CDR3 has 18 amino acids. The V and J ends lost 4 bases and 0 bases, in that order; junction bases with no gene match: 16. The CDR3 DNA is TGTGCCAGCAGCCCCCGACCCTCTAGCGGAGCTTACTCCTACGAGCAGTACTTC. Its protein product is CASSPRPSSGAYSYEQYF.

The CDR3 coding sequence is TGTGCCAGCAAAGTTGAGGTCGGTCAGCCCCAGCATTTT. Translation gives CASKVEVGQPQHF. The V and J genes are TRBV6-1 and TRBJ1-5; no clear D. The CDR3 sequence is 13 residues long. The ends were cut back, 7 bases at V and 6 bases at J, with 13 bases in the middle. Germline-derived CDR1 and CDR2 are MNHNS and SASEGT.